This T cell receptor (beta chain) was found in a study of T cell changes during pregnancy in multiple sclerosis. This CDR3 spans 13 amino acids. V lost 7 bases and J 7 bases, leaving 14 bases between the germline ends. Germline V lookup: CDR1 MNHNS, CDR2 SASEGT. The count of this clone is one. Using immunoSEQ multiplex PCR, the repertoire was profiled, and TCRdb retains in-frame clones only, with some absent. The sample yields some 40,000 clones, roughly 94% seen once. Sequencing was performed on peripheral blood, taken in the third trimester of pregnancy. This TCR derives from a female donor with multiple sclerosis, enrolled in a pregnancy study. The rearrangement links TRBV6-1 to TRBJ1-5; a possible D gene is TRBD1 (5 bases). CDR3 residues: CASTLVQGQPQHF. In DNA form, the CDR3 reads TGTGCCAGCACTTTGGTCCAGGGCCAGCCCCAGCATTTT.